These T cell receptor beta chains were read from a single sample in a study of T-cell reconstitution after alpha-beta-depleted transplantation in children. TCRdb itself ran the PCR reads through MiXCR, one entry per CDR3 protein. The sample contains hundreds of thousands of distinct CDR3 sequences, 10% to 15% of which appear only once. This specimen was PBMCs, mostly from graft donor cells, taken 360 days after TCRalphabeta/CD19-depleted stem cell transplant. These receptors came from a male patient younger than 18 who had a stem cell transplant for acute myeloid leukemia, so the T cells may come from the graft donor. Both conserved end residues are part of each CDR3. The D gene is left open where the match is weak. A clone size is listed for some rows: how often the clone was seen (once, few, many), or a class if it is expanded.

NA | few | TRBJ2-5 | TRBV27 | TGTGCCAGCAGTTTATATCTCCAAGAGACCCAGTACTTC | CASSLYLQETQYF
TRBD2 | NA | TRBJ2-7 | TRBV10-3 | TGTGCCATCAGTGAGTCGGCGGGACTAGCCTACTACGAGCAGTACTTC | CAISESAGLAYYEQYF
TRBD1 | many | TRBJ2-3 | TRBV9 | TGTGCCAGCAGCACACAATACAGGGGGTCCATTCGGGATACGCAGTATTTT | CASSTQYRGSIRDTQYF
TRBD2 | few | TRBJ2-7 | TRBV29-1 | TGCAGCGTAAGCGGACTAGCGGGATACGAGCAGTACTTC | CSVSGLAGYEQYF
TRBD2 | NA | TRBJ2-1 | TRBV6-2/TRBV6-3 | TGTGCCAGCACTCCTCACTCTTATCGGACTAGCGGGGTTCCCACGAACAATGAGCAGTTCTTC | CASTPHSYRTSGVPTNNEQFF
NA | NA | TRBJ2-3 | TRBV14 | TGTGCCAGCTGGAATGGGGGTAGCACAGATACGCAGTATTTT | CASWNGGSTDTQYF
NA | NA | TRBJ2-2 | TRBV12-3/TRBV12-4 | TGTGCCAGCATTGGGACAACTTCGAACACCGGGGAGCTGTTTTTT | CASIGTTSNTGELFF
TRBD2 | few | TRBJ2-5 | TRBV7-1 | TGTGCCAGCAGCTCGTCGACCACGCCCGGGACTAGCGGGAGGGTGCGCCCGGGAGAGACCCAGTACTTC | CASSSSTTPGTSGRVRPGETQYF
NA | NA | TRBJ2-1 | TRBV25-1 | TGTGCCAGCAAAGGCAGGGGGCTATCCTTTTTGCGGCGGGAGGACCGGCCAAATGAGCAGTTCTTC | CASKGRGLSFLRREDRPNEQFF
NA | NA | TRBJ2-5 | TRBV7-9 | TGTGCCAACAGCTCACGGGAATACGAAGAGACCCAGTACTTC | CANSSREYEETQYF
TRBD2 | NA | TRBJ2-1 | TRBV18 | TGTGCCAGCTCACCTCCTCTCCTAGCGGGACCGAAGTACAATGAGCAGTTCTTC | CASSPPLLAGPKYNEQFF
NA | once | TRBJ2-6 | TRBV4-3 | TGCGCCAGCAGCCAAGGACAGGTCTCTGGGGCCAACGTCCTGACTTTC | CASSQGQVSGANVLTF
TRBD2 | many | TRBJ2-3 | TRBV6-2/TRBV6-3 | TGTGCCAGCAGCCGGAGACTAGCGGGAGTTCGCGGCACAGATACGCAGTATTTT | CASSRRLAGVRGTDTQYF
NA | few | TRBJ1-2 | TRBV29-1 | TGCAGCGTTGGCTCGACCGCTAACTATGGCTACACCTTC | CSVGSTANYGYTF
NA | NA | TRBJ2-3 | TRBV18 | TGTGCCAGCTCACGGAGCGTCGAGCCAAGCACAGATACGCAGTATTTT | CASSRSVEPSTDTQYF
TRBD2 | few | TRBJ2-1 | TRBV19 | TGTGCCAGTAGTGGTGCGGGAGGGAGGCACTCCTACAATGAGCAGTTCTTC | CASSGAGGRHSYNEQFF
NA | many | TRBJ2-3 | TRBV30 | TGTGCCTGGGGTGCTAGCCCAGATACGCAGTATTTT | CAWGASPDTQYF
NA | many | TRBJ2-1 | TRBV7-2 | TGTGCCAGCAGCTTAGGTTTGGTGGAGGATGAGCAGTTCTTC | CASSLGLVEDEQFF
TRBD2 | many | TRBJ2-7 | TRBV28 | TGTGCCAGCGGGGGCGGGGGGCCCTACGAGCAGTACTTC | CASGGGGPYEQYF
NA | many | TRBJ2-7 | TRBV7-9 | TGTGCCAGCAGCTTAGGGATCGAGCAGTACTTC | CASSLGIEQYF
NA | many | TRBJ2-2 | TRBV12-3/TRBV12-4 | TGTGCCAGCAGTTTTACTAGCCTAATGAACACCGGGGAGCTGTTTTTT | CASSFTSLMNTGELFF
TRBD2 | many | TRBJ2-1 | TRBV12-3/TRBV12-4 | TGTGCCAGCAGTTCCTTAACTAGCGGGAGGGCCCAGTTCTTC | CASSSLTSGRAQFF
NA | many | TRBJ2-1 | TRBV4-3 | TGCGCCAGCAGCCTCCGGCGGGTCTCCTACAATGAGCAGTTCTTC | CASSLRRVSYNEQFF
TRBD2 | NA | TRBJ2-7 | TRBV28 | TGTGCCAGCAGTTTTCGGGGGACTAGCGGGGGAGCCTACGAGCAGTACTTC | CASSFRGTSGGAYEQYF
TRBD1 | NA | TRBJ1-2 | TRBV20-1 | TGCAGTGCTAGTATCAGGGGGAACAGGTACACCTTC | CSASIRGNRYTF
NA | many | TRBJ1-1 | TRBV7-6 | TGTGCCAGCAGCTTAGCCGGGGGGATGAACACTGAAGCTTTCTTT | CASSLAGGMNTEAFF
TRBD1 | few | TRBJ2-1 | TRBV12-3/TRBV12-4 | TGTGCCAGCAGCCCGGACAGGGGATTTTACAATGAGCAGTTCTTC | CASSPDRGFYNEQFF
NA | few | TRBJ2-5 | TRBV2 | TGTGCCAGCAGCGTCGGGACGCACCAAGAGACCCAGTACTTC | CASSVGTHQETQYF
NA | few | TRBJ2-1 | TRBV10-3 | TGTGCCATCAGTGAGTCGAGAGAGGGGGGCAATGAGCAGTTCTTC | CAISESREGGNEQFF
TRBD2 | NA | TRBJ2-7 | TRBV20-1 | TGCAGTGCTAGAGACTCCGGGACTAGCGGCTACGAGCAGTACTTC | CSARDSGTSGYEQYF
NA | few | TRBJ2-1 | TRBV12-1 | TGTGCCAGCAGCTTTTTGATACGGGCAGGTGAGCAGTTCTTC | CASSFLIRAGEQFF
TRBD1 | few | TRBJ2-1 | TRBV7-3 | TGTGCCAGCAGCTTAAGCTTCGGGACAGGGGACAATGAGCAGTTCTTC | CASSLSFGTGDNEQFF
NA | many | TRBJ2-1 | TRBV12-3/TRBV12-4 | TGTGCCAGCAGTTTTAGCGATGAGCAGTTCTTC | CASSFSDEQFF